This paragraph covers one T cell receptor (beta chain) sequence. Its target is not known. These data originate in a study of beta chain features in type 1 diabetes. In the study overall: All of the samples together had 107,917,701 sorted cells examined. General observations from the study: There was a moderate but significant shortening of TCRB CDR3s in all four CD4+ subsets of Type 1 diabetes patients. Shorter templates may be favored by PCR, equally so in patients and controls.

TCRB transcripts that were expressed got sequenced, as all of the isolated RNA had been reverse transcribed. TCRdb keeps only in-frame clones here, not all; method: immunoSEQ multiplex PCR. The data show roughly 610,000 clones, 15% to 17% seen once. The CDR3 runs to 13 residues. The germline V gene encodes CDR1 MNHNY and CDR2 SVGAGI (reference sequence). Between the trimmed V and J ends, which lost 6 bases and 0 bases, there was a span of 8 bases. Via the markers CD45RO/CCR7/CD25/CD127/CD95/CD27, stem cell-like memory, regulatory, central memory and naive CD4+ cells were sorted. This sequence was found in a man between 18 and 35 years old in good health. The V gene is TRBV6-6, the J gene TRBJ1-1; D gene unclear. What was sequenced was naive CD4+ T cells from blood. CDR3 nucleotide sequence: TGTGCCAGCAGCCTGCGGGTGAACACTGAAGCTTTCTTT. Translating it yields CASSLRVNTEAFF.